These T cell receptor beta chains were read from a single sample in a study of a mutant IDH1 vaccine in newly diagnosed glioma. Profiled with immunoSEQ multiplex PCR; TCRdb holds only in-frame clones, not every one. The table records around 67,000 clones, 83% of them present only once. The sequencing here drew on peripheral blood mononuclear cells (PBMCs), taken from a glioma patient treated with radiotherapy, temozolomide or both. All receptors come from a woman in her late teens or twenties with glioma. Some clones in this sample may be carry-over from other donors' samples. Each CDR3 is given with its conserved first and last residue. The D gene is left open where the match is weak. Clone size is not always given. Where it is, it says once, few, many or a class for expanded clones.

abundance	d_gene	v_gene	j_gene	CDR3nt	CDR3aa
NA	TRBD1	TRBV6-6	TRBJ1-2	TGTGCCAGCCGCAGACAGGGGGACGTTGGCTACACCTTC	CASRRQGDVGYTF
NA	TRBD1	TRBV11-1	TRBJ1-1	TGTGCCAGCAGCAACAGGGGATTAACTGAAGCTTTCTTT	CASSNRGLTEAFF
NA	NA	TRBV27	TRBJ2-1	TGTGCCACTCCCAGGGGAAATTACAATGAGCAGTTCTTC	CATPRGNYNEQFF
NA	TRBD2	TRBV6-5	TRBJ2-5	TGTGCCAGCAGTTACTCGGCGGGAGGGCCAAGGGAGACCCAGTACTTC	CASSYSAGGPRETQYF
few	NA	TRBV7-6	TRBJ1-5	TGTGCCAGCAGCGCCGTGACAGGTCTTGGCCAGCCCCAGCATTTT	CASSAVTGLGQPQHF
NA	TRBD1	TRBV25-1	TRBJ2-7	TGTGCCAGCAGTGGCCCGGGACAGGGAAGCTACGAGCAGTACTTC	CASSGPGQGSYEQYF
once	TRBD1	TRBV5-1	TRBJ2-7	TGCGCCAGCAGCTTGGTTGACAGGGCTTACGAGCAGTACTTC	CASSLVDRAYEQYF
few	TRBD1	TRBV6-5	TRBJ1-2	TGTGCCAGCACCCGGGACAGGCGAAACTATGGCTACACCTTC	CASTRDRRNYGYTF
NA	NA	TRBV29-1	TRBJ1-3	TGCAGCGTTGAGGGGGAAGGAAACACCATATATTTT	CSVEGEGNTIYF
NA	NA	TRBV10-1	TRBJ2-5	TGCGCCAGCCCCCGTCCCGGAGGGGAGACCCAGTACTTC	CASPRPGGETQYF
NA	NA	TRBV21-1	TRBJ2-4	TGTGCCAGCAGCAGATCGGGACAGGGGGCTTTAGTCAAAAACATTCAGTACTTC	CASSRSGQGALVKNIQYF
NA	NA	TRBV2	TRBJ2-2	TGTGCCAGCAGTTCGGACAGACCGAACACCGGGGAGCTGTTTTTT	CASSSDRPNTGELFF
NA	NA	TRBV7-9	TRBJ2-2	TGTGCCAGCAGCTCAGCCCGCGGGGAAGTGCACGGGGAGCTGTTTTTT	CASSSARGEVHGELFF
NA	TRBD2	TRBV13	TRBJ2-7	TGTGCCAGCAGCCGAGACTTTAGCGGGAGGGCCGGGGGGTACGAGCAGTACTTC	CASSRDFSGRAGGYEQYF
NA	NA	TRBV5-4	TRBJ1-4	TGTGCCAGCAGCTCATGGGGACCCAATGAAAAACTGTTTTTT	CASSSWGPNEKLFF
NA	NA	TRBV19	TRBJ1-2	TGTGCCAGTAAAGCTGCAGGGGCCTATGGCTACACCTTC	CASKAAGAYGYTF
few	TRBD1	TRBV27	TRBJ1-2	TGTGCCAGCAGGAGACAGGGGGCAGGGTATGGCTACACCTTC	CASRRQGAGYGYTF
few	NA	TRBV9	TRBJ1-1	TGTGCCAGCAGCCTCCTCCATAACTTT	CASSLLHNF
once	NA	TRBV21-1	TRBJ2-7	TGTGCCAGCAGCAAAGGGACTAGCGGCGAGCAGTACTTC	CASSKGTSGEQYF
NA	NA	TRBV10-3	TRBJ2-1	TGTGCCATCAGTGTAAGGGCCTTCGGGGATGAGCAGTTCTTC	CAISVRAFGDEQFF
NA	NA	TRBV9	TRBJ1-6	TGTGCCAGCAGCGAGGACAGTAATTCACCCCTCCACTTT	CASSEDSNSPLHF
NA	TRBD2	TRBV11-3	TRBJ2-7	TGTGCCAGCAGCTTAGGCAGCCTAGCGGGAGGCTACGAGCAGTACTTC	CASSLGSLAGGYEQYF
NA	NA	TRBV27	TRBJ2-7	TGTGCCAGCAGTTTATCGGGGCAGGTAACCTACGAGCAGTACTTC	CASSLSGQVTYEQYF
NA	TRBD1	TRBV9	TRBJ1-3	TGTGCCAGCAGCGTGGAGGGGGCAGAGAGAAACACCATATATTTT	CASSVEGAERNTIYF
NA	NA	TRBV11-3	TRBJ2-7	TGTGCCAGCAGCTTAGCAGGGGAGGGCTACGAGCAGTACTTC	CASSLAGEGYEQYF
NA	TRBD2	TRBV4-2	TRBJ2-2	TGTGCCAGCAGCCAAGAGATCGCGGGGGGAGGCGGGGAGCTGTTTTTT	CASSQEIAGGGGELFF
NA	NA	TRBV5-1	TRBJ2-7	TGCGCCAGCAGCTCGGGGACGCCCTCCCACGAGCAGTACTTC	CASSSGTPSHEQYF
NA	TRBD1	TRBV4-3	TRBJ1-1	TGCGCCAGCAGCCCCGCCGGGGGGGACAGCCTTCCCATGAACACTGAAGCTTTCTTT	CASSPAGGDSLPMNTEAFF
few	NA	TRBV4-3	TRBJ1-1	TGCGCCAGCAGCCACGGGGGAGACACTGAAGCTTTCTTT	CASSHGGDTEAFF
NA	NA	TRBV20-1	TRBJ1-1	TGCAGTGCTTACAGTTTACCTGAAGCTTTCTTT	CSAYSLPEAFF
NA	NA	TRBV14	TRBJ2-5	TGTGCCAGCAGCCAAGGGTACGGCCGATGGGAGACCCAGTACTTC	CASSQGYGRWETQYF
NA	TRBD1	TRBV6-5	TRBJ1-1	TGTGCCAGCACCAGGGGGCGTCGAACTGAAGCTTTCTTT	CASTRGRRTEAFF
NA	TRBD1	TRBV29-1	TRBJ2-6	TGCAGCGTTCGGGTCACAGGGGCCGGGGCCAACGTCCTGACTTTC	CSVRVTGAGANVLTF
NA	TRBD2	TRBV4-2	TRBJ2-7	TGTGCCAGCAGCCCCGCTAGCGGTGGCTACGAGCAGTACTTC	CASSPASGGYEQYF
NA	TRBD1	TRBV18	TRBJ2-7	TGTGCCAGCTCACGGGACAGAGGCTACGAGCAGTACTTC	CASSRDRGYEQYF
NA	NA	TRBV5-6	TRBJ2-2	TGTGCCAGCAGCTTGACAGCAAGAACCGGGGAGCTGTTTTTT	CASSLTARTGELFF
once	TRBD1	TRBV5-1	TRBJ2-7	TGCGCCAGCAGCTTGAAAGGGGGCTCGAACGAGCAGTACTTC	CASSLKGGSNEQYF
few	NA	TRBV10-3	TRBJ1-2	TGTGCCATCAGTGAGTCTTCAGTGGTGGGACCTGAAGGGTACACCTTC	CAISESSVVGPEGYTF
NA	NA	TRBV6-5	TRBJ1-2	TGTGCCAGCAGGGCACCGGGACTTAACTATGGCTACACCTTC	CASRAPGLNYGYTF
NA	NA	TRBV19	TRBJ1-1	TGTGCCAGTAGTATCGGCAGTTACACTGAAGCTTTCTTT	CASSIGSYTEAFF
NA	NA	TRBV27	TRBJ1-4	TGTGCCACCTCCGCCGGGGGAATCGGAAAACTGTTTTTT	CATSAGGIGKLFF
NA	NA	TRBV5-1	TRBJ2-7	TGCGCCAGCGCGGCAGGGAACGAGCAGTACTTC	CASAAGNEQYF
few	NA	TRBV10-3	TRBJ1-5	TGTGCCATCAGTGAGTCGGACGGCAGCAATCAGCCCCAGCATTTT	CAISESDGSNQPQHF
few	NA	TRBV5-6	TRBJ2-7	TGTGCCAGCAGCTTGGTATCAGGGGCCTACGAGCAGTACTTC	CASSLVSGAYEQYF
few	TRBD1	TRBV29-1	TRBJ1-1	TGCAGCGGTACAGGGGGGGGTACTGAAGCTTTCTTT	CSGTGGGTEAFF